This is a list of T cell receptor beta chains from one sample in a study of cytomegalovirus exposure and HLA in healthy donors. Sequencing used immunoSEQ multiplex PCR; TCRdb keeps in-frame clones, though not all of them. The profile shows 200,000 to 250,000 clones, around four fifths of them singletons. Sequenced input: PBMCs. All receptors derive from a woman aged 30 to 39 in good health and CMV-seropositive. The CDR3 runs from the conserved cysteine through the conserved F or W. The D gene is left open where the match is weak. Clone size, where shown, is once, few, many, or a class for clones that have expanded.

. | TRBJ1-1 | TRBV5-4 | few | CASSWQEITEAFF | TGTGCCAGCAGCTGGCAGGAGATCACTGAAGCTTTCTTT
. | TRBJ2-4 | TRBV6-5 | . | CASRPGRGAQNIQYF | TGTGCCAGCAGACCGGGCCGAGGGGCCCAAAACATTCAGTACTTC
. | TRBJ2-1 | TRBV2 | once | CASGGGSNEQFF | TGTGCCAGCGGCGGTGGATCCAATGAGCAGTTCTTC
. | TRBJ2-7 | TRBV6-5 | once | CASSYNAGPYEQYF | TGTGCCAGCAGTTACAATGCGGGTCCCTACGAGCAGTACTTC
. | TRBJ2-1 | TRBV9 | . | CASSPRQGATSGTHNEQFF | TGTGCCAGCAGCCCAAGACAGGGGGCGACTAGCGGAACACACAATGAGCAGTTCTTC
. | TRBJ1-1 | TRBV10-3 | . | CAISGGQLNTEAFF | TGTGCCATCAGTGGTGGACAGTTGAACACTGAAGCTTTCTTT
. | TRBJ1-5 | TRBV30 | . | CAWSVFGGLDQPQHF | TGTGCCTGGAGTGTTTTTGGGGGGCTCGATCAGCCCCAGCATTTT
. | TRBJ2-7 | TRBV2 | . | CASSDSEPSYEQYF | TGTGCCAGCAGTGATTCGGAACCCTCCTACGAGCAGTACTTC
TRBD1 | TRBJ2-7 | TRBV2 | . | CASGTPGGSYEQYF | TGTGCCAGCGGGACCCCAGGGGGTTCCTACGAGCAGTACTTC
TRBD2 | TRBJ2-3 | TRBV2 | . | CASSPGTSGRGSTDTQYF | TGTGCCAGCAGCCCCGGGACTAGCGGGAGGGGTAGCACAGATACGCAGTATTTT
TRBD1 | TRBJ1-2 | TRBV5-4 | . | CASRPTGGASYTF | TGTGCCAGCAGGCCAACAGGGGGCGCATCGTACACCTTC
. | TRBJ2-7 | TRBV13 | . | CASSPGRLSEQYF | TGTGCCAGCAGCCCGGGACGGCTCAGCGAGCAGTACTTC
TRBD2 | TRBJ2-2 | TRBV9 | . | CASSVGGGAGELFF | TGTGCCAGCAGCGTAGGTGGGGGGGCCGGGGAGCTGTTTTTT
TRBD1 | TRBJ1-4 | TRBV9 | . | CASSVGLGQINEKLFF | TGTGCCAGCAGCGTCGGTTTGGGACAGATAAATGAAAAACTGTTTTTT
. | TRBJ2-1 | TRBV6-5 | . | CASSSPRLASYNEQFF | TGTGCCAGCAGTTCACCCCGACTGGCCTCCTACAATGAGCAGTTCTTC
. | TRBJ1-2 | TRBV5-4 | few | CASSAQGIYGYTF | TGTGCCAGCAGCGCACAGGGTATCTATGGCTACACCTTC
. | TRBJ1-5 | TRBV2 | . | CASSINRGNNQPQHF | TGTGCCAGCAGTATCAACCGGGGAAACAATCAGCCCCAGCATTTT
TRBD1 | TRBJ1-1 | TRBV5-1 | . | CASFESGQGNTEAFF | TGCGCCAGCTTCGAATCGGGACAGGGGAACACTGAAGCTTTCTTT
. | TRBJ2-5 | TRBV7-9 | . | CASRQNQETQYF | TGTGCCAGCCGACAGAACCAAGAGACCCAGTACTTC
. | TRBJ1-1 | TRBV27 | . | CASSFSEGAEAFF | TGTGCCAGCAGTTTTAGTGAGGGGGCTGAAGCTTTCTTT
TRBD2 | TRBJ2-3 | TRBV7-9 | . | CASSLGLAGTDTQYF | TGTGCCAGCAGCTTGGGTCTAGCGGGCACAGATACGCAGTATTTT
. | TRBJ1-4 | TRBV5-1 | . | CASSLTGFVTNEKLFF | TGCGCCAGCAGCTTGACCGGGTTCGTTACTAATGAAAAACTGTTTTTT
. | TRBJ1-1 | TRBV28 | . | CASSLGNRLATEAFF | TGTGCCAGCAGTTTAGGAAACAGGCTCGCCACTGAAGCTTTCTTT
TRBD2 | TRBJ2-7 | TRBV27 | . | CASRMTSFENEQYF | TGTGCCAGCAGGATGACTAGCTTTGAGAACGAGCAGTACTTC
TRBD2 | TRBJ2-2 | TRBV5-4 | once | CASSPDNLAGGPGELFF | TGTGCCAGCAGCCCCGACAACTTAGCGGGAGGGCCCGGGGAGCTGTTTTTT
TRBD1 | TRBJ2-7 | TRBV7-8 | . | CASSPLTGTYEQYF | TGTGCCAGCAGCCCTTTGACAGGGACCTACGAGCAGTACTTC
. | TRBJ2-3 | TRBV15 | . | CATSRDTFKGVPSTDTQYF | TGTGCCACCAGCAGGGATACATTTAAGGGGGTACCTAGCACAGATACGCAGTATTTT
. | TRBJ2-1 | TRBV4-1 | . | CASSQVGVEQFF | TGCGCCAGCAGCCAAGTCGGCGTGGAGCAGTTCTTC
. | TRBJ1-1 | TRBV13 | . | CASSLGGNGVDVAFF | TGTGCCAGCAGCTTAGGGGGCAACGGGGTAGATGTAGCTTTCTTT
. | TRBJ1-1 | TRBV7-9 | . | CASTTDPPSEAFF | TGTGCCAGCACAACGGACCCCCCATCTGAAGCTTTCTTT
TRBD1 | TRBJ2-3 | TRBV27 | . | CASSQLPVPTGGTDTQYF | TGTGCCAGCAGCCAATTACCCGTACCGACAGGGGGCACAGATACGCAGTATTTT
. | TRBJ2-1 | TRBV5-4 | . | CASSLIAPPGNEQFF | TGTGCCAGCAGCTTGATAGCGCCCCCGGGGAATGAGCAGTTCTTC
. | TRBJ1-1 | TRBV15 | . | CATSREGGGQAFF | TGTGCCACCAGCAGAGAAGGCGGCGGTCAAGCTTTCTTT
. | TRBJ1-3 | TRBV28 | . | CAGGQGGGNTIYF | TGTGCCGGAGGGCAGGGAGGTGGAAACACCATATATTTT
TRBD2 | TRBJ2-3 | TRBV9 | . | CASSAVAGASSDTQYF | TGTGCCAGCAGCGCAGTAGCGGGAGCATCTTCGGATACGCAGTATTTT
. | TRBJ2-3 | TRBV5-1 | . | CASSPLLGPPTDTQYF | TGCGCCAGCAGCCCCCTCCTCGGTCCTCCCACAGATACGCAGTATTTT
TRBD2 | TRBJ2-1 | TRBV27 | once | CASSPASGRDSYNEQFF | TGTGCCAGTAGTCCGGCTAGCGGGAGAGACAGCTACAATGAGCAGTTCTTC
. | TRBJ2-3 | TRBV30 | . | CAWSVGGGSTDTQYF | TGTGCCTGGAGTGTAGGTGGCGGTTCTACAGATACGCAGTATTTT